These 17 T cell receptor beta chains share one sample of origin, sequenced in a study of cytomegalovirus exposure and HLA in healthy donors. This table comes from immunoSEQ multiplex PCR, and its TCRdb copy is limited to in-frame clones, with some not included. The sample yields 150,000 to 180,000 clones, 65% to 90% seen once. The sequencing sample was made of PBMCs. Receptors were obtained from a man aged 18 to 29 in good health and CMV-seropositive.

Only a few counts were recorded for this clone. The genes are TRBV7-2 and TRBJ2-4; D remains ambiguous. This CDR3 spans 13 amino acids. Trimming removed 3 bases at V and 7 bases at J, with 10 bases between. Germline V gene data show CDR1 as SGHTA and CDR2 as FQGNSA. CDR3 loop: CASSFEQSNIQYF. The CDR3 DNA reads as TGTGCCAGCAGCTTTGAACAGTCCAACATTCAGTACTTC.

This chain links TRBV7-2 with TRBJ2-7, with 7 bases identical to TRBD1. Germline CDR1 SGHTA, CDR2 FQGNSA. Trimming removed 3 bases from V and 2 bases from J; junction bases left unmatched: 13. The CDR3 runs 17 residues. The CDR3 here is CASSFKAPGQGAYEQYF. CDR3 in DNA: TGTGCCAGCAGCTTTAAAGCCCCCGGGCAGGGGGCCTACGAGCAGTACTTC.

The J gene is TRBJ1-2, the V gene TRBV7-9; no definite D call. Germline assignment: CDR1 SEHNR and CDR2 FQNEAQ (reference sequence). The CDR3 has 14 residues. V was clipped by 2 bases and J by 4 bases, with 11 bases between them. The CDR3 DNA reads as TGTGCCAGCAGCTTATCGAGCTTTTCCTATGGCTACACCTTC. Encoded protein: CASSLSSFSYGYTF.

In its sample, this clone was seen once. The J gene is TRBJ1-2, the V gene TRBV5-1; D is possibly TRBD1 (6 bases). This CDR3 contains 15 residues. V was cut by 1 base and J by 5 bases, with 15 bases left in between. Germline V gene sequence: CDR1 SGHRS, CDR2 YFSETQ. CDR3: CASSLNQGLEYGYTF. CDR3 DNA sequence: TGCGCCAGCAGCTTGAACCAGGGGCTGGAATATGGCTACACCTTC.

This chain links TRBV2 with TRBJ1-6; 7 bases align to TRBD1. Unmatched junction bases numbered 8, after V lost 2 bases and J lost 10 bases. CDR3 size: 15 residues. Germline V CDR1 and CDR2: SNHLY, FYNNEI. Written as DNA, the CDR3 is TGTGCCAGCAGTGAATGGACAGGACCCAACTCACCCCTCCACTTT. Its translation is CASSEWTGPNSPLHF.

The chain links TRBV7-2 to TRBJ1-1; 9 nucleotides match TRBD1. V shed 5 bases, J shed 5 bases, and the junction held 9 bases outside the gene matches. CDR1 SGHTA and CDR2 FQGNSA come from the germline V gene. This CDR3 region has 15 residues. CDR3: CASSPQGQGNTEAFF. The CDR3 region has the DNA TGTGCCAGCAGCCCGCAAGGACAGGGGAATACTGAAGCTTTCTTT.

In this sample, this clone turned up a few times. The sample holds other DNA sequences that translate to the same CDR3. The chain uses TRBV6-5 and TRBJ1-2; TRBD1 matches at 8 bases. Germline CDR1 reads MNHEY; CDR2 reads SVGAGI. The CDR3 length is 14 residues. V lost 7 bases, J lost 2 bases, and 6 bases stayed unmatched. The CDR3 loop reads CASTGQGGNYGYTF. The CDR3 DNA reads TGTGCCAGCACCGGACAGGGAGGAAACTATGGCTACACCTTC.

The chain is built from TRBV19 and TRBJ2-2, with D possibly matching TRBD2 (6 bases). The V end was cut by 3 bases, the J end by 4 bases, with 24 bases between. The CDR3 is made up of 19 amino acids. Looked up from germline, CDR1 is LNHDA and CDR2 is SQIVND (reference sequence). CDR3 sequence: CASSMVGGFKGSPTGELFF. The CDR3 region has the DNA TGTGCCAGTAGTATGGTGGGGGGATTTAAGGGATCACCCACCGGGGAGCTGTTTTTT.

The rearrangement joins TRBV6-4 to TRBJ2-2, with a weak D call TRBD2 (5 bases). CDR3 size: 13 residues. Germline CDR1 is MRHNA and CDR2 is SNTAGT. Trimming stripped 2 bases from V and 6 bases from J, with 7 bases between. CDR3 DNA: TGTGCCAGCAGTGACGGGAGTGCCGGGGAGCTGTTTTTT. Translating it yields CASSDGSAGELFF.

This clone was counted a few times. The chain couples TRBV7-8 to TRBJ1-2; unclear D gene. Germline V gene lookup returns CDR1 SGHVS and CDR2 FQNEAQ. With 1 base removed from V and 8 bases from J, the gap between germline ends came to 8 bases. The CDR3 runs 12 residues. The CDR3 nucleotides read TGTGCCAGCAGCTTAGGACCGGGGGGCTACACCTTC. Encoded protein: CASSLGPGGYTF.

The rearrangement uses TRBV9 and TRBJ1-6, with D hard to call. CDR3 length: 13 residues. The ends were cut back, 4 bases at V and 10 bases at J, with 12 bases in the middle. Germline V gene data show CDR1 as SGDLS and CDR2 as YYNGEE. This CDR3 reads CASSSDLGSPLHF. Written as DNA, the CDR3 is TGTGCCAGCAGCTCGGACTTAGGATCACCCCTCCACTTT.

V is TRBV29-1 and J is TRBJ1-2; unclear D gene. Germline loops: CDR1 SQVTM, CDR2 ANQGSEA. The CDR3 contains 14 residues. Trimming stripped 0 bases from V and 5 bases from J, with 13 bases between. DNA of the CDR3: TGCAGCGTTGAAGACTCGGGTCCCTCGTATGGCTACACCTTC. Protein sequence: CSVEDSGPSYGYTF.

This chain connects TRBV9 to TRBJ2-7; D perhaps matches TRBD1 (6 bases). The germline V and J ends were trimmed by 5 bases and 1 base, with 19 bases remaining between them. The length of the CDR3 is 16 residues. CDR1 is SGDLS, CDR2 YYNGEE, per germline. The CDR3 reads CASSATGQARSYEQYF. The DNA for the CDR3 is TGTGCCAGCAGTGCTACAGGGCAAGCGAGATCCTACGAGCAGTACTTC.

The CDR3 bases are TGTGCCAGCTCACCAGCGGTCGGTAGCAATCAGCCCCAGCATTTT. Amino acids: CASSPAVGSNQPQHF. V gene TRBV18 combines with J gene TRBJ1-5; D unresolved. Germline V gene sequence: CDR1 KGHSH, CDR2 LQKENI. This CDR3 spans 15 amino acids. V shed 2 bases and J shed 0 bases, with 8 bases lying between them.

V and J are TRBV5-1 and TRBJ2-1, with 10 bases lining up with TRBD2. The CDR3 has 15 amino acids. The V gene's germline CDR1 is SGHRS and CDR2 YFSETQ. The ends lost 0 bases at V and 10 bases at J; junction bases unmatched: 7. CDR3 DNA sequence: TGCGCCAGCAGCTTGGCAACTAGCGGGGCCCGCGAGCAGTTCTTC. Residues: CASSLATSGAREQFF.

The chain employs TRBV6-1 and TRBJ1-3, with D perhaps TRBD1 (5 bases). Germline-derived CDR1 and CDR2 are MNHNS and SASEGT. V was shortened by 3 bases and J by 0 bases, with 6 bases between the two germline ends. The CDR3 is made up of 14 amino acids. CDR3 coding DNA: TGTGCCAGCAGTGAGGGGGGCTCTGGAAACACCATATATTTT. Amino acids: CASSEGGSGNTIYF.

This clone came up once. The chain joins TRBV9 to TRBJ1-3, with 8 nucleotides matching TRBD1. The ends lost 4 bases at V and 8 bases at J; junction bases unmatched: 11. Germline CDR1 SGDLS, CDR2 YYNGEE. The CDR3 runs to 15 residues. The CDR3 nucleotides are TGTGCCAGCAGCTCCCCGGACAGGGCGGAGGACACCATATATTTT. It translates to CASSSPDRAEDTIYF.